Below, 17 T cell receptor beta chains from the same sample are listed, as sequenced in a study of sequential checkpoint blockade in melanoma. Described treatment: randomized to nivolumab then ipilimumab (arm A) or the reverse (arm B). Sequencing used immunoSEQ multiplex PCR; TCRdb keeps in-frame clones, though not all of them. In the table there are 4,500 to 6,500 clones, roughly a fifth of which are singletons. Material: tumor tissue (inferred from file names), obtained from a patient given nivolumab and ipilimumab in sequence. The receptor set was obtained from a human donor with melanoma.

The chain joins TRBV30 to TRBJ1-1, with D perhaps TRBD1 (6 bases). This CDR3 contains 12 residues. The ends were cut back, 5 bases at V and 4 bases at J, with 11 bases in the middle. Germline V gives CDR1 GTSNPN, CDR2 SVGIG (reference sequence). CDR3 region: CAWGQRGTEAFF. The CDR3 nucleotides read TGTGCCTGGGGACAGCGGGGCACTGAAGCTTTCTTT.

The J gene is TRBJ1-1, the V gene TRBV6-8, with 8 bases matching TRBD1. V dropped 7 bases and J dropped 5; count of bases not matched to a gene: 9. This CDR3 is built from 14 residues. The germline V gene has CDR1 MNHGY and CDR2 SAAAGT. The CDR3 protein is CASKTDDRGTEAFF. The DNA for the CDR3 is TGTGCCAGCAAAACAGACGACAGGGGAACTGAAGCTTTCTTT.

The chain links TRBV19 to TRBJ1-6, with D possibly matching TRBD1 (5 bases). Germline CDR1 reads LNHDA; CDR2 reads SQIVND (reference sequence). Trimming shortened V by 3 bases and J by 9 bases, and 21 bases separated the two germline ends. This CDR3 region has 17 residues. The CDR3 nucleotides read TGTGCCAGTAGTATCTGGCGGGGCTCAAATCGTTCTTCACCCCTCCACTTT. Translation: CASSIWRGSNRSSPLHF.

This clone was counted many times. The V and J genes are TRBV11-3 and TRBJ2-5, with a possible D match to TRBD2 (5 bases). V lost 2 bases, J lost 4 bases, and 11 bases lay in between. This CDR3 is built from 14 residues. Germline V lookup: CDR1 SGHNT, CDR2 YENEEA. CDR3 nucleotides: TGTGCCAGCAGCTTATCGGGGTTCGGAGAGACCCAGTACTTC. As protein: CASSLSGFGETQYF.

The chain has TRBV28 and TRBJ1-6; D gene uncertain. Per the germline V gene, CDR1 is MDHEN and CDR2 is SYDVKM. Trimming removed 2 bases from V and 5 bases from J, with 10 bases in between. The CDR3 is 15 residues long. In nucleotides, the CDR3 is TGTGCCAGCAGTTTAAGTGGCAGGCATAATTCACCCCTCCACTTT. Encoded protein: CASSLSGRHNSPLHF.

The chain uses TRBV6-8 and TRBJ2-3; 7 bases line up with TRBD2. The trim removed 2 bases at V and 4 bases at J, leaving 9 bases unmatched. This CDR3 has 16 amino acids. The germline CDR1 and CDR2 sequences are MNHGY and SAAAGT. CDR3 loop: CASSYTRAGDSDTQYF. The CDR3 region has the DNA TGTGCCAGCAGTTACACCCGGGCGGGAGATTCAGATACGCAGTATTTT.

This clone showed up just a few times. The rearrangement joins TRBV12-5 to TRBJ1-5; a possible D gene is TRBD1 (5 bases). This CDR3 contains 13 residues. Looked up from germline, CDR1 is LGHNT and CDR2 is FRNRAP. The CDR3 loop reads CASRPAGPEPQHF. In nucleotides, the CDR3 is TGTGCCAGCCGTCCGGCAGGGCCCGAGCCCCAGCATTTT.

This clone was found a few times. V gene TRBV6-8 combines with J gene TRBJ2-7, with 8 bases that match TRBD2. The CDR3 is made up of 15 amino acids. Germline CDR1 MNHGY, CDR2 SAAAGT. V was clipped by 10 bases and J by 1 base; unmatched bases: 12. The CDR3 nucleotides are TGTGCCATAACGCCGGGGGGGGAGCGGTCCTACGAGCAGTACTTC. This gives the protein CAITPGGERSYEQYF.

V gene TRBV15 combines with J gene TRBJ1-5; 12 bases fit TRBD1. Germline CDR1 reads LNHNV; CDR2 reads YYDKDF (reference sequence). With V trimmed by 3 bases and J by 5 bases, 8 bases remained unmatched. The CDR3 extends over 17 amino acids. CDR3 amino acids: CATSRGPGQGAHQPQHF. The CDR3 region has the DNA TGTGCCACCAGCAGGGGACCGGGACAGGGGGCTCATCAGCCCCAGCATTTT.

The chain employs TRBV19 and TRBJ1-2; maybe TRBD1 (6 bases). This CDR3 region has 16 residues. V lost 3 bases and J lost 4, with 18 bases in between. CDR1 is LNHDA, CDR2 SQIVND, per germline (reference sequence). In nucleotides, the CDR3 is TGTGCCAGTAGTATGTGGTCCGGGGACAACTCCTATGGCTACACCTTC. Translating it yields CASSMWSGDNSYGYTF.

This clone showed up many times. The CDR3 nucleotides are TGTGCCAGCAGCTCAATGGGGACAGGGGGCTATGGCTACACCTTC. Residues: CASSSMGTGGYGYTF. The gene calls are TRBV11-3 and TRBJ1-2; 11 nucleotides line up with TRBD1. Looked up from germline, CDR1 is SGHNT and CDR2 is YENEEA. Losses at the gene ends were 4 bases for V and 4 bases for J; bases not matched to a gene: 5. CDR3 size: 15 residues.

This chain joins TRBV5-1 and TRBJ2-1, with 7 nucleotides matching TRBD1. V lost 4 bases, J lost 3 bases, and 7 bases stayed unmatched. CDR1 SGHRS and CDR2 YFSETQ come from the germline V gene. The length of the CDR3 is 15 residues. The CDR3 protein is CASSHTGTDYNEQFF. In nucleotides, the CDR3 is TGCGCCAGCAGCCATACCGGGACAGACTACAATGAGCAGTTCTTC.

The gene calls are TRBV9 and TRBJ2-7; D is uncertain. This CDR3 is built from 13 residues. Germline-derived CDR1 and CDR2 are SGDLS and YYNGEE. V was clipped by 4 bases and J by 0 bases, with 8 bases between them. CDR3 nucleotides: TGTGCCAGCAGCCCCAGCTACTCCTACGAGCAGTACTTC. Residues: CASSPSYSYEQYF.

This clone came up many times. V usage is TRBV11-3 and J usage is TRBJ2-5; D could derive from TRBD1 or TRBD2 (5 bases each). Per the germline V gene, CDR1 is SGHNT and CDR2 is YENEEA. This CDR3 comprises 15 residues. V was clipped by 5 bases and J by 4 bases, with 17 bases between them. The CDR3 coding sequence is TGTGCCAGCAGCCCTGGACAACTAGGGCGAGAGACCCAGTACTTC. It encodes CASSPGQLGRETQYF.

This rearrangement joins TRBV11-3 to TRBJ2-7; D may correspond to TRBD1 or TRBD2 (6 bases each). Per germline, CDR1 SGHNT and CDR2 YENEEA. V gave up 8 bases and J gave up 2 bases, with 22 bases separating them. CDR3 size: 16 residues. The CDR3 DNA reads TGTGCCAGCGCCGACCCAGGGACGGGGGCCCCCTACGAGCAGTACTTC. Translated: CASADPGTGAPYEQYF.

V is TRBV18 and J is TRBJ2-3, with D unclear. CDR1 is KGHSH and CDR2 is LQKENI in the germline V gene. V was shortened by 4 bases and J by 4 bases, with 12 bases between the two germline ends. This CDR3 contains 14 residues. CDR3 nucleotide sequence: TGTGCCAGCTCACGAAGCCCCCTGGCAGATACGCAGTATTTT. This translates into CASSRSPLADTQYF.

In this sample, this clone is medium-sized. This chain links TRBV19 with TRBJ2-7; 9 nucleotides align to TRBD1. CDR3 length: 16 residues. Trimming at V came to 6 bases and at J to 6 bases, leaving 15 bases not matched to a gene. Germline V CDR1 and CDR2: LNHDA, SQIVND (reference sequence). In DNA, the CDR3 is TGTGCCAGTAGCACCCCTAAGGGACAGGGCCTCCTCGAGCAGTACTTC. It specifies CASSTPKGQGLLEQYF.